Following are 16 T cell receptor beta chains from one sample sequenced in a study of blood T cell repertoires in COVID-19. The method was immunoSEQ multiplex PCR; TCRdb's version includes in-frame clones alone and lacks a portion of them. The top ten clones hold approximately 6% of a sample with approximately 60,000 clones, about four fifths of them seen once. The sample taken for sequencing was peripheral blood. The source of these receptors is a human donor in a cohort sampled during active COVID-19.

CDR3 coding DNA: TGTGCCAGTAGTATGCAGGGTATGGCCGGGGAGCTGTTTTTT. Its translation is CASSMQGMAGELFF. This chain links TRBV19 with TRBJ2-2; D might be TRBD1 (5 bases). The V and J ends lost 3 bases and 6 bases respectively, with 11 bases between them. The CDR3 sequence is 14 residues long. CDR1 and CDR2 (germline): LNHDA, SQIVND (reference sequence).

This chain connects TRBV5-3 to TRBJ1-1, with a weak D call TRBD1 (5 bases). TRBV5-3 is an ORF, and what it does is uncertain. Trimming left V 2 bases short and J 4 bases short, with 12 bases between. The CDR3 has 14 amino acids. CDR3 in DNA: TGTGCCAGAAGCTTTCGGGTCCAGGGCACTGAAGCTTTCTTT. Protein product: CARSFRVQGTEAFF.

This clone was recorded only once. The CDR3 bases are TGTGCCAGCAGCCAAGTGGGACTAGCGGGAGTTGAGCAGTACTTC. It encodes CASSQVGLAGVEQYF. This chain connects TRBV4-2 to TRBJ2-7; 14 bases fit TRBD2. Germline loops: CDR1 LGHNA, CDR2 YNFKEQ. The trim removed 1 base at V and 7 bases at J, leaving 3 bases unmatched. The CDR3 totals 15 residues.

This chain joins TRBV19 and TRBJ2-1, with D perhaps TRBD2 (5 bases). Trimming removed 8 bases from V and 6 bases from J, with 23 bases in between. Germline CDR1 is LNHDA and CDR2 is SQIVND (reference sequence). This CDR3 spans 16 amino acids. The CDR3 spells CASLGGGPGLGNEQFF. The CDR3 bases are TGTGCCAGTTTAGGCGGCGGGCCCGGCCTTGGCAATGAGCAGTTCTTC.

The chain combines TRBV6-5 with TRBJ2-5; a weak D match, TRBD1 (6 bases). The CDR3 has 15 amino acids. Germline values: CDR1 MNHEY, CDR2 SVGAGI. V lost 7 bases and J 4 bases, leaving 19 bases between the germline ends. Here the CDR3 DNA reads TGTGCCAGCACCCAGAGGCCAGGGGATACAGAGACCCAGTACTTC. Translated: CASTQRPGDTETQYF.

V is TRBV3-1 (or the pseudogene TRBV3-2) and J is TRBJ2-4, with TRBD1 matching over 8 bases. This CDR3 region has 18 residues. The junction had 13 bases not matched to a gene; V was cut back by 6 bases and J by 0 bases. Per germline, CDR1 LGHDT and CDR2 YNNKEL (reference sequence). The CDR3 region is CASSQGARTLLAKNIQYF. Written as DNA, the CDR3 is TGTGCCAGCAGTCAGGGGGCGCGGACCCTGTTAGCCAAAAACATTCAGTACTTC.

The chain uses TRBV28 and TRBJ1-2; D is unresolved. The CDR3 totals 16 residues. Germline CDR1 is MDHEN and CDR2 is SYDVKM. Trimming took off 6 bases at V and 10 bases at J, with 27 bases between the two ends. For the CDR3, the DNA is TGTGCCAGCAGACTCTCCGGACCGACATCCGGCCGGGACTACACCTTC. Translating it yields CASRLSGPTSGRDYTF.

The chain joins TRBV5-1 to TRBJ2-1; tentatively, D is TRBD2 (5 bases). CDR1 is SGHRS, CDR2 YFSETQ, per germline. V was clipped by 2 bases and J by 0 bases, with 9 bases between them. The CDR3 has 15 residues. The chain's CDR3 is CASSFEGPSYNEQFF. In DNA, the CDR3 is TGCGCCAGCAGCTTCGAGGGCCCCTCCTACAATGAGCAGTTCTTC.

This chain links TRBV11-3 with TRBJ1-1; a weak D match, TRBD1 (5 bases). The germline V gene encodes CDR1 SGHNT and CDR2 YENEEA. This CDR3 has 14 residues. V was clipped by 3 bases and J by 5 bases, with 13 bases between them. The CDR3 DNA sequence: TGTGCCAGCAGCTTGGCAGGGTCCCAGACTGAAGCTTTCTTT. Amino acid sequence: CASSLAGSQTEAFF.

The chain uses TRBV7-9 and TRBJ1-3; tentative D call: TRBD1 (5 bases). From germline, CDR1 is SEHNR and CDR2 FQNEAQ (reference sequence). CDR3 length: 16 amino acids. Trimming pared 2 bases from V and 0 bases from J, leaving 11 bases between. CDR3 loop: CASSLKGQGSGNTIYF. CDR3 bases: TGTGCCAGCAGCTTAAAAGGACAAGGCTCTGGAAACACCATATATTTT. Full variable domain (outside the CDR3, taken from reference TRBV7-9 and TRBJ1-3): DTGVSQNPRHKITKRGQNVTFRCDPISEHNRLYWYRQTLGQGPEFLTYFQNEAQLEKSRLLSDRFSAERPKGSFSTLEIQRTEQGDSAMYLCASSLKGQGSGNTIYFGEGSWLTVV.

The chain uses TRBV6-2 or TRBV6-3 and TRBJ1-2; D remains ambiguous. Germline V gives CDR1 MNHEY, CDR2 SVGEGT. The germline V and J ends were trimmed by 1 base and 6 bases, with 12 bases remaining between them. The CDR3 totals 14 residues. CDR3 sequence: CASSYLGLLNGYTF. DNA of the CDR3: TGTGCCAGCAGTTACTTAGGCCTACTAAATGGCTACACCTTC.

The V gene is TRBV9, the J gene TRBJ2-5; 13 bases map to TRBD2. Germline V gene sequence: CDR1 SGDLS, CDR2 YYNGEE. The CDR3 runs to 15 residues. V shed 7 bases and J 4 bases; nucleotides not matched to a gene: 7. As DNA, the CDR3 is TGTGCCAGCGCAACTAGCGGGGGGGCCGCAGAGACCCAGTACTTC. Residues: CASATSGGAAETQYF.

The gene calls are TRBV19 and TRBJ2-2, with D tentatively TRBD1 (6 bases). The CDR3 totals 14 residues. Germline V gene data show CDR1 as LNHDA and CDR2 as SQIVND (reference sequence). Trimming shortened V by 9 bases and J by 3 bases, and 14 bases separated the two germline ends. Here the CDR3 reads CASCRTDHTGELFF. CDR3 DNA sequence: TGTGCCAGCTGCAGGACAGATCACACCGGGGAGCTGTTTTTT. The full variable domain, in which reference TRBV19 and TRBJ2-2 provide the parts outside the CDR3, is DGGITQSPKYLFRKEGQNVTLSCEQNLNHDAMYWYRQDPGQGLRLIYYSQIVNDFQKGDIAEGYSVSREKKESFPLTVTSAQKNPTAFYLCASCRTDHTGELFFGEGSRLTVL.

As regards this clone: One end of the junction varies from germline; a read error may be responsible. The chain combines TRBV20-1 with TRBJ2-1; 9 bases align to TRBD2. In germline, CDR1 is DFQATT, CDR2 SNEGSKA (reference sequence). The CDR3 is made up of 11 amino acids. The chain's CDR3 is CSARVGLASVF. The CDR3 DNA is TGCAGTGCTCGGGTTGGACTAGCGAGCGTCTTC.

This clone has just a few counts. This chain connects TRBV2 to TRBJ1-5; 7 bases map to TRBD1. Germline loops: CDR1 SNHLY, CDR2 FYNNEI. V lost 6 bases and J lost 6; bases outside the gene matches: 8. The CDR3 has 14 amino acids. The CDR3 bases are TGTGCCAGCAGCCATGACAGGGTGGGTCAGCCCCAGCATTTT. Its protein is CASSHDRVGQPQHF.

The J gene is TRBJ1-5, the V gene TRBV11-2; tentative D call: TRBD1 (6 bases). Germline V gene sequence: CDR1 SGHAT, CDR2 FQNNGV. V was shortened by 0 bases and J by 10 bases, with 16 bases between the two germline ends. The CDR3 runs to 15 residues. The CDR3 DNA follows: TGTGCCAGCAGCTTAGACTTGGGGGCGGAGAAACCCCAGCATTTT. It yields the protein CASSLDLGAEKPQHF.